These 16 T cell receptor beta chains originate from one sample sequenced in a study of shared clonotypes between healthy human individuals. Produced via immunoSEQ multiplex PCR; TCRdb's table is partial and in-frame only. The sample includes about 2 million clones, about 95% of them seen just once. Naivety among CD8 cells was defined by CD45RO negativity and positive CCR7 selection, thereby excluding terminally differentiated effector memory CD45RA+ cells. The sequencing sample was made of naive CD8+ T cells sorted from blood. The receptors originated from a man aged 18 to 29 in good health.

The CDR3 is CASSEAPSKSNEQFF. The CDR3 DNA sequence: TGTGCCAGCAGTGAAGCTCCTAGCAAGAGCAATGAGCAGTTCTTC. The V call is TRBV2, the J call TRBJ2-1; weak D call: TRBD2 (5 bases). Trimming shortened V by 0 bases and J by 6 bases, and 12 bases separated the two germline ends. The germline V gene encodes CDR1 SNHLY and CDR2 FYNNEI. CDR3 length: 15 amino acids.

The rearrangement joins TRBV28 to TRBJ2-6; D not resolved. Per the germline V gene, CDR1 is MDHEN and CDR2 is SYDVKM. Trimming removed 5 bases from V and 0 bases from J, with 5 bases in between. This CDR3 is built from 14 residues. CDR3 in amino acids: CASSPPSGANVLTF. In DNA form, the CDR3 reads TGTGCCAGCAGTCCCCCCTCTGGGGCCAACGTCCTGACTTTC.

The rearrangement uses TRBV9 and TRBJ2-1; the match to TRBD2 covers 15 bases. Germline CDR1 SGDLS, CDR2 YYNGEE. After removal of 4 bases from V and 8 bases from J, the junction contained 7 bases not matched to a gene. The CDR3 runs to 16 residues. The CDR3, as DNA: TGTGCCAGCAGCCCCTCGGGACTAGCGGGAGGCTATGAGCAGTTCTTC. Amino acids: CASSPSGLAGGYEQFF.

This clone was counted a single time. The V call is TRBV7-9, the J call TRBJ2-5; maybe TRBD1 (5 bases). V lost 1 base and J lost 2, with 8 bases in between. In germline, CDR1 is SEHNR, CDR2 FQNEAQ (reference sequence). The CDR3 extends over 14 amino acids. The CDR3 coding sequence is TGTGCCAGCAGCTTAGTGGACACACAAGAGACCCAGTACTTC. This encodes CASSLVDTQETQYF.

The V gene is TRBV6-5, the J gene TRBJ1-2, with 9 bases fitting TRBD1. Per germline, CDR1 MNHEY and CDR2 SVGAGI. V gave up 3 bases and J gave up 2 bases; unmatched junction bases: 4. The CDR3 runs to 15 residues. CDR3 DNA: TGTGCCAGCAGTTATACAGGGGGCACGAACTATGGCTACACCTTC. It yields the protein CASSYTGGTNYGYTF.

The chain combines TRBV11-3 with TRBJ2-2, with 8 bases that match TRBD1. Germline V gene data show CDR1 as SGHNT and CDR2 as YENEEA. The CDR3 contains 16 residues. With 4 bases clipped from V and 4 bases from J, the junction kept 8 bases outside the gene matches. CDR3 sequence reads: CASSSRTGTGTGELFF. DNA for the CDR3: TGTGCCAGCAGCTCAAGGACAGGGACGGGCACCGGGGAGCTGTTTTTT.

This clone was seen a handful of times. The same CDR3 is also encoded by other DNA sequences in this sample. V gene TRBV27 combines with J gene TRBJ2-7; the D is unclear. The CDR3 has 13 residues. Germline V gene data show CDR1 as MNHEY and CDR2 as SMNVEV (reference sequence). The V and J ends lost 0 bases and 3 bases respectively, with 6 bases between them. CDR3 nucleotides: TGTGCCAGCAGTTTATCCGACGGCTACGAGCAGTACTTC. It codes for CASSLSDGYEQYF.

J is TRBJ2-3 and V is TRBV29-1, with 10 positions matching TRBD2. The CDR3 is 15 amino acids. The V and J ends lost 6 bases and 2 bases, in that order; junction bases with no gene match: 8. Germline CDR1 and CDR2: SQVTM and ANQGSEA. The CDR3 here is CSVGGLADNTDTQYF. The CDR3 nucleotides are TGCAGCGTCGGTGGACTAGCGGATAACACAGATACGCAGTATTTT.

With respect to this clone: This sample also contains other DNA sequences that code for the same CDR3. The V and J genes are TRBV4-1 and TRBJ2-5; D may correspond to TRBD1 or TRBD2 (5 bases each). V shed 3 bases and J shed 1 base, with 9 bases lying between them. This CDR3 contains 14 residues. Per the germline V gene, CDR1 is MGHRA and CDR2 is YSYEKL. This CDR3 reads CASSQIGGQETQYF. DNA of the CDR3: TGCGCCAGCAGCCAGATTGGGGGCCAAGAGACCCAGTACTTC.

The CDR3 sequence is CASRPSGTGIEKLFF. In DNA form, the CDR3 reads TGTGCCAGCAGACCCTCGGGGACAGGTATTGAAAAACTGTTTTTT. The genes are TRBV27 and TRBJ1-4; 8 bases map to TRBD1. V was pared by 6 bases and J by 7 bases, with 10 bases of the junction left unmatched. Germline-derived CDR1 and CDR2 are MNHEY and SMNVEV (reference sequence). This CDR3 spans 15 amino acids.

This clone showed up just once. V and J are TRBV29-1 and TRBJ2-1, with D unresolved. The germline V gene encodes CDR1 SQVTM and CDR2 ANQGSEA. V was shortened by 4 bases and J by 5 bases, with 9 bases between the two germline ends. The CDR3 has 12 residues. The CDR3 DNA is TGCAGCGTTGTGGGTCCACACAATGAGCAGTTCTTC. Residues: CSVVGPHNEQFF.

The chain carries TRBV6-5 and TRBJ2-1, with 7 positions matching TRBD2. Germline CDR1 MNHEY, CDR2 SVGAGI. This CDR3 contains 15 residues. V lost 7 bases to trimming and J lost 4 bases; unmatched junction nucleotides: 10. CDR3 sequence reads: CASTVSSGYYNEQFF. Here the CDR3 DNA reads TGTGCCAGCACTGTATCTAGCGGATATTACAATGAGCAGTTCTTC.

The gene calls are TRBV5-6 and TRBJ1-5; D unclear. Deletions cut 1 base from V and 4 bases from J, with 9 bases between. The germline CDR1 and CDR2 sequences are SGHDT and YYEEEE. The CDR3 has 14 residues. CDR3 protein: CASSLRALNQPQHF. Written as DNA, the CDR3 is TGTGCCAGCAGCTTGAGGGCTCTAAATCAGCCCCAGCATTTT.

V gene TRBV2 combines with J gene TRBJ2-7; D possibly matches TRBD1 or TRBD2 (5 bases each). The V end lost 1 base, the J end lost 0 bases, and 16 bases lay between the germline ends. Germline CDR1 reads SNHLY; CDR2 reads FYNNEI. CDR3 length equals 17 residues. The CDR3 here is CASSEEPLGEYSYEQYF. CDR3 nucleotides: TGTGCCAGCAGTGAAGAGCCCTTGGGGGAATACTCCTACGAGCAGTACTTC. The full variable domain, rest sourced from reference TRBV2 and TRBJ2-7, is EPEVTQTPSHQVTQMGQEVILRCVPISNHLYFYWYRQILGQKVEFLVSFYNNEISEKSEIFDDQFSVERPDGSNFTLKIRSTKLEDSAMYFCASSEEPLGEYSYEQYFGPGTRLTVT.

The CDR3 nucleotides read TGTGCCAGTAGTATTTGGGCATCTCAGTACAATCAGCCCCAGCATTTT. This sequence encodes CASSIWASQYNQPQHF. V is TRBV19 and J is TRBJ1-5; D unresolved. The germline V gene encodes CDR1 LNHDA and CDR2 SQIVND (reference sequence). The length of the CDR3 is 16 residues. V dropped 3 bases and J dropped 3 bases, with 15 bases sitting between them.

The chain couples TRBV27 to TRBJ1-2, with D uncertain. Germline loops: CDR1 MNHEY, CDR2 SMNVEV (reference sequence). CDR3 length: 11 amino acids. V dropped 6 bases and J dropped 8 bases, with 10 bases sitting between them. The CDR3 protein is CASRSGGGYTF. Here the CDR3 DNA reads TGTGCCAGCAGGTCCGGCGGGGGCTACACCTTC.